This note documents a single T cell receptor (beta chain) sequence. The data are from a study of cytomegalovirus exposure and HLA in healthy donors. PCR was performed using 60 Vbeta and 13 Jbeta primers. Libraries were prepared by immunoSEQ multiplex PCR; TCRdb keeps only in-frame clonotypes and omits some of them. The data hold about 130,000 clones, with roughly a tenth observed a single time. The TCR was taken from a woman under 30 in good health and CMV-seropositive. Sequenced sample: PBMCs.

CDR3 sequence: CASSYSAGQETQYF. CDR3 nucleotide sequence: TGTGCCAGCAGTTACTCGGCCGGGCAAGAGACCCAGTACTTC. The chain couples TRBV6-5 to TRBJ2-5; D is undetermined. CDR3 length equals 14 residues. CDR1 MNHEY and CDR2 SVGAGI come from the germline V gene. The germline V and J ends were trimmed by 0 bases and 2 bases, with 7 bases remaining between them.